The clone carrying this T cell receptor (beta chain) was seen a single time. Germline V gene data show CDR1 as SGHTA and CDR2 as FQGNSA. The CDR3 consists of 15 residues. V gave up 6 bases and J gave up 2 bases, with 16 bases separating them. The assay was immunoSEQ multiplex PCR, and TCRdb's table has in-frame clones only and misses some. Of 150,000 to 200,000 clones in the sample, approximately 94% are singletons; the top ten hold 8.5%. The record originates from a study of control samples from healthy donors and cancer patients. The chain joins TRBV7-2 to TRBJ1-2, with D perhaps TRBD1 (6 bases). The clonotype comes from a woman between 40 and 50 years old in good health. Sequencing input: blood. The CDR3 DNA is TGTGCCAGCAGTCCTCGGGGGGGGCAGAACTATGGCTACACCTTC. It encodes CASSPRGGQNYGYTF.